Sequencing of this T cell receptor beta chain was carried out in a study of beta chain features in type 1 diabetes. At the level of the study: Regarding age, gender and cell yields, patients proved similar to healthy donors.

The investigators reverse transcribed all of the isolated RNA, so they sequenced expressed TCRB transcripts. Generated by immunoSEQ multiplex PCR, the TCRdb table keeps only in-frame clones and is missing some. The sample has more than 300,000 clones, 9.6% seen once. CDR3 length equals 13 residues. Germline CDR1 is SGHTA and CDR2 is FQGNSA. Trimming removed 5 bases at V and 2 bases at J, with 9 bases between. Findings of the study overall: Shortening that was moderate but significant affected the TCRB CDR3s of Type 1 diabetes patients in all four CD4+ subsets. Patients' naive, central memory and regulatory TCRB repertoires appeared more alike than those of healthy donors. Sequencing used cDNA, and cells with high TCR expression could therefore be over-represented.

To note about this clone: Its cognate antigen is unknown. In the same sample, other DNA sequences code for this CDR3.

Source material: central memory CD4+ T cells from blood. The sequence came from a man aged 30-40 years with type 1 diabetes. This chain uses TRBV7-2 with TRBJ2-5; D is possibly TRBD1 or TRBD2 (5 bases each). In nucleotides, the CDR3 is TGTGCCAGCAGCCTGGGACCTCAAGAGACCCAGTACTTC. Translation: CASSLGPQETQYF.